The present TCR beta chain was sequenced within a study of regulatory T cells in long-lasting Graves disease (dated by TCRdb to about 2021). Describing the broader study: Newly diagnosed Graves' disease patients had taken antithyroid drugs for less than 3 months. TCR sequencing covered around 13 persistent and some 20 newly diagnosed Graves' disease patients, 33 samples in total. Persistent Graves' disease patients were compared with newly diagnosed Graves' disease patients by peripheral blood TCR sequencing and RNA sequencing. The study took place in China and was registered as a clinical trial. Paper-wide results and their limitations: Sequencing and analysis were limited to the TCR beta chain. The study examined only peripheral blood because the primary lesion, thyroid tissue, could not be accessed. The authors acknowledged the small sample size as a limitation that may reduce accuracy. Preferential use of TRBV28, TRBJ1-2 and TRBJ2-5 was observed in persistent disease, whereas TRBV20-1 and TRBJ2-1 were favored in newly diagnosed disease. Patients with persistent disease shared more public clonotypes (approximately 2,500) than newly diagnosed patients did (more than 900). Compared with newly diagnosed patients, persistent Graves' disease patients had lower TCR Shannon entropy and fewer highly expanded clones, which suggests clonal expansion.

What the time point label conveys for this sample: newly diagnosed GD, antithyroid drugs for less than 3 months. For both TCR sequencing and RNA sequencing, RNA was extracted from PBMCs using TRIzol. Graves' disease was diagnosed according to American Thyroid Association guidelines. Patients for the study were recruited at an endocrinology department in Xi'an, China. Each patient gave roughly 8.4 milliliters of peripheral blood, collected in an EDTA anticoagulant tube. PBMCs were isolated by Ficoll Paque Plus density gradient separation without further T cell sorting. An Agilent 2100 Bioanalyzer and agarose gel were used to assess RNA quality, and a NanoDrop 2000 was used to measure RNA concentration. Receptor libraries were prepared by multiplex PCR. Reads for this sample came from an Illumina HiSeq 4000. TCR beta libraries were built with iRepertoire HTBI primers and Arm-PCR amplification of CDR3 regions. Before sequencing, the PCR products went through gel purification. The original pipeline was this. Across samples, roughly 60 TRBV and 14 TRBJ segments were identified and used for gene usage analysis of CDR3 amino acid clonotypes. Filtered high-quality paired reads were merged into contigs using COPE and FqMerger. BLAST was used to align contigs to the IMGT TRBV, TRBD and TRBJ reference genes, and CDR3 was defined following IMGT. Any clonotype with a frequency above 0.1% was counted as a highly expanded clone. Shannon entropy served as the measure of repertoire diversity, while the Gini coefficient captured V-J evenness. Clonotypes shared by more than one individual were considered public. TCRdb ran its own pipeline on the public reads, namely fastp trimming at Q25 and MiXCR clone calling, and kept in-frame beta chains. Each entry merges the rows of one CDR3 protein and shows their most common DNA and genes. None of the V and J calls come from the authors' own analysis; TCRdb made them. A total of roughly 440,000 distinct CDR3 sequences appear in this sample, about 17% of them only once. Of the sample, 20% to 25% falls within the top ten clones.

Comments on this clonotype: The specificity of this receptor is unknown. This may be a read error: a much more frequent sequence differs by one nucleotide. The conserved final phenylalanine or tryptophan is absent from the CDR3, which likely points to a read error.

The trim is 3 bases for V and 6 bases for J, with a gap of 18 bases between the germline ends. Ends included, the CDR3 has 15 residues. CDR3 DNA only is kept here, 45 bases in frame from base 1. CDR1 and CDR2 were assigned from the germline V gene (reference sequence) as DFQATT and SNEGSKA. These sequences were also reported in another study, on T cells in Graves' hyperthyroidism and ophthalmopathy. The second study's paper adds: Stable Graves' hyperthyroidism was defined as the absence of progression to ophthalmopathy over 18 months of follow-up. Hyperthyroidism patients were newly diagnosed, with disease duration under 2 months, and aged 18 to 65 years. Any patient with an uncontrolled infection, another autoimmune disease, pregnancy or lactation was excluded. Diagnoses relied on clinical symptoms, serum thyroxine and TRAb, thyroid ultrasound and orbital computed tomography. The first round of RT-PCR for the TCR CDR3 was performed with the HTBI primer set and the Qiagen OneStep RT-PCR kit. Blood samples also contained most of the expanded thyroid clonotypes (frequency above 0.001), which suggests that blood repertoires may reflect thyroid immune responses. A 13 V-J signature model separated ophthalmopathy from stable hyperthyroidism, with over 85% sensitivity and roughly 81% specificity in cross-validation and 80%/75% in testing. In validation, the model predicted progression to ophthalmopathy with approximately 69% sensitivity and less than 80% specificity, a median of 6.5 months before onset. To identify TCR V-J signatures that set the groups apart, the researchers used a discovery cohort of about a hundred patients, made up of roughly 40 with Graves' ophthalmopathy and 55 to 65 with stable Graves' hyperthyroidism. Prospective prediction of ophthalmopathy was tested in an independent validation cohort of approximately 19 hyperthyroidism patients and 17 patients who later progressed to ophthalmopathy. The 100 or so discovery patients were randomly divided into training and test sets at a 7:3 ratio. Thyroid tissue and blood T-cell repertoires from roughly six Graves' hyperthyroidism patients were also compared in the study. After sampling, hyperthyroidism patients received methimazole starting at 30 mg daily, and ophthalmopathy patients received high-dose intravenous methylprednisolone. Libraries were constructed in a second round of multiplex PCR, after which size selection and purification were performed. Libraries were sequenced paired-end with 100 bp reads on an Illumina HiSeq2000. SOAPnuke was used to process the raw data, removing reads that contained adapters or uncalled bases, had a mean Phred below 15, or lacked an exact match to the constant primer or identifier. High-quality paired reads were merged using COPE v1.2.5, and each unique nucleotide sequence was defined as a clonotype. Clonotypes were aligned to IMGT TRBV, TRBD and TRBJ reference segments using MiTCR v1.1. The analysis was restricted to V-J combinations with a frequency above 0.0001, which together covered 99% to 99.2% of the repertoires. A TCS score was defined as the ratio between F50 (clonal expansion) and ExV (chaos), using BLOSUM62-based TCRdist between CDR3 peptides within each V-J. Welch's t-statistics and random forest reduced fewer than 600 V-J features to fewer than 15, which were used in a naive Bayes classifier (R e1071). No statistical method was used to fix the sample size in advance, and group allocation was not hidden from the investigators. According to the paper, TCR Vbeta CDR3 sequencing was carried out on 120 to 150 peripheral blood samples, which came from approximately 41 ophthalmopathy, around 74 hyperthyroidism and about 17 progressor patients.

Source: peripheral blood mononuclear cells (PBMCs), taken at new diagnosis, from a patient treated with antithyroid drugs. The receptor was derived from a woman aged 18 to 35 with Graves disease. Donor details come from another sample of the same person, matched by shared clones. Here the chain combines TRBV20-1 and TRBJ2-1; the D segment might be TRBD1 or TRBD2, since each matches 6 bases. The bases read TGCAGTGCTAGTGGAGGGGACATGATCATCAATGAGCAGTTCCTC. Its protein reads: CSASGGDMIINEQFL.